The clone carrying this TCR beta chain was observed a single time. As yet, its antigen is unknown. Some clones are missing from TCRdb's copy, which holds only in-frame ones; the method was immunoSEQ multiplex PCR. Here the sample spans tens of thousands of clones, more than 75% being singletons. Germline loops: CDR1 ENHRY, CDR2 SYGVKD. The V segment lost 4 bases and the J segment 6 bases; nucleotides outside the gene matches: 4. CDR3 length: 14 amino acids. Autoimmune disease history or systemic immunosuppression disqualified patients. The data were obtained in a study of OX40 agonist ivuxolimab in advanced cancers. Study-level background: Patients were 82.7% male with ages roughly 20 to 85, mean 60. Findings and caveats of the study: Among T cells, CD8+ cells averaged more expanded clones than CD4+ cells. Researchers did not establish what antigens the expanded peripheral T cells target.

The source is an adult with an advanced solid tumor such as melanoma, head and neck, liver or kidney cancer. This rearrangement joins TRBV10-3 to TRBJ2-2, with TRBD1 matching over 8 bases. The source was CD4+ or CD8+ T cells sorted from blood, collected in a trial of the OX40 agonist ivuxolimab. The CDR3 reads CAISGTGGSGELFF. CDR3 coding DNA: TGTGCCATCAGTGGCACAGGGGGATCCGGGGAGCTGTTTTTT.